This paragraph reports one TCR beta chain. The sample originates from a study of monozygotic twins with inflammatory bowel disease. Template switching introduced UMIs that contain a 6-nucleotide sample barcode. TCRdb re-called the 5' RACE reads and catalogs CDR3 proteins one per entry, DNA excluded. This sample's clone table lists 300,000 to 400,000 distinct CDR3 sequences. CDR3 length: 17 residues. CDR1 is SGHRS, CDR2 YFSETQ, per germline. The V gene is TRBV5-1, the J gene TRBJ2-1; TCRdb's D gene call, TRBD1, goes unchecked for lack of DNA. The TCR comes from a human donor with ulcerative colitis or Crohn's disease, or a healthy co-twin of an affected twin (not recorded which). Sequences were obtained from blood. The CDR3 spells CASSQGASDPPYNEQFF.